The 27 T cell receptor beta chains below were found in one sample sequenced in a study of chemoradiotherapy in HPV16-positive cancers. Data came from immunoSEQ multiplex PCR; TCRdb stores just in-frame clones and leaves some out. The sample has 3,600 or so clones; about 94% are singletons. Sampling was performed from a patient who underwent chemoradiotherapy. The receptor set was obtained from a human donor with HPV-associated anogenital cancer.

The chain recombines TRBV18 with TRBJ2-7, with D tentatively TRBD1 (5 bases). This CDR3 is 14 amino acids long. Germline V gives CDR1 KGHSH, CDR2 LQKENI. V gave up 0 bases and J gave up 2 bases, with 8 bases separating them. The CDR3 loop reads CASSPPPGTYEQYF. CDR3 in DNA: TGTGCCAGCTCACCACCTCCAGGGACCTACGAGCAGTACTTC.

This chain joins TRBV5-1 and TRBJ2-7; D may be TRBD2 (7 bases). Germline V lookup: CDR1 SGHRS, CDR2 YFSETQ. The CDR3 is made up of 14 amino acids. Between the trimmed V and J ends, which lost 6 bases and 7 bases, there was a span of 20 bases. CDR3 bases: TGCGCCAGCAATTGGGAGGGGGTTTCCCAAGAGCAGTACTTC. Translation gives CASNWEGVSQEQYF.

The chain joins TRBV5-1 to TRBJ2-7, with 7 positions matching TRBD2. The CDR3 loop spans 16 amino acids. V gave up 4 bases and J gave up 0 bases; unmatched junction bases: 10. The germline CDR1 and CDR2 sequences are SGHRS and YFSETQ. The CDR3 sequence is CASSTTWEGNSYEQYF. CDR3 DNA sequence: TGCGCCAGCAGCACAACATGGGAGGGGAACTCCTACGAGCAGTACTTC.

V is TRBV11-1 and J is TRBJ1-1, with D unclear. The CDR3 loop spans 11 amino acids. CDR1 and CDR2 from the germline V gene are SGHAT and FQDESV (reference sequence). V was trimmed by 1 base and J by 6 bases, leaving 3 bases between them. The CDR3 reads CASSLDAEAFF. The CDR3 region has the DNA TGTGCCAGCAGCTTAGATGCTGAAGCTTTCTTT. The variable domain in full, with the rest retrieved from reference TRBV11-1 and TRBJ1-1, is EAEVAQSPRYKITEKSQAVAFWCDPISGHATLYWYRQILGQGPELLVQFQDESVVDDSQLPKDRFSAERLKGVDSTLKIQPAELGDSAMYLCASSLDAEAFFGQGTRLTVV.

In its sample, this clone was seen once. The identical CDR3 is also encoded by other nucleotide sequences in the sample. The chain links TRBV5-1 to TRBJ2-7; D may be TRBD1 or TRBD2 (6 bases each). Trimming pared 1 base from V and 10 bases from J, leaving 15 bases between. The CDR3 runs 13 residues. Per germline, CDR1 SGHRS and CDR2 YFSETQ. The CDR3 nucleotides read TGCGCCAGCAGCTTGTGGGGGGCGGGCGAACAGTACTTC. Translating it yields CASSLWGAGEQYF.

The CDR3 DNA follows: TGTGCCAGCAGCTCCTCAGGGGGCTCCTACGAGCAGTACTTC. Its protein is CASSSSGGSYEQYF. The rearrangement uses TRBV7-9 and TRBJ2-7; the match to TRBD1 covers 7 bases. CDR3 size: 14 residues. V lost 4 bases, J lost 0 bases, and 3 bases stayed unmatched. CDR1 and CDR2 (germline): SEHNR, FQNEAQ (reference sequence).

This clone has just one count. The chain employs TRBV7-9 and TRBJ1-1, with 8 bases matching TRBD1. CDR3 length: 15 amino acids. Germline CDR1 SEHNR, CDR2 FQNEAQ (reference sequence). V shed 4 bases, J shed 5 bases, and the junction held 9 bases outside the gene matches. DNA for the CDR3: TGTGCCAGCAGCTCGGACAGGGCCAGAGGAACTGAAGCTTTCTTT. Residues: CASSSDRARGTEAFF.

J is TRBJ2-2 and V is TRBV18, with a possible D match to TRBD1 (6 bases). V was trimmed by 4 bases and J by 1 base, leaving 7 bases between them. This CDR3 has 14 residues. Germline values: CDR1 KGHSH, CDR2 LQKENI. The DNA for the CDR3 is TGTGCCAGCTCACGGGACAAGAACACCGGGGAGCTGTTTTTT. The encoded protein is CASSRDKNTGELFF.

The chain combines TRBV6-5 with TRBJ2-7; D gene uncertain. Per germline, CDR1 MNHEY and CDR2 SVGAGI. The CDR3 spans 14 residues. Trimming removed 5 bases from V and 0 bases from J, with 11 bases in between. The CDR3 DNA follows: TGTGCCAGCAGTACCTTAGGAAACTCCTACGAGCAGTACTTC. Protein: CASSTLGNSYEQYF.

V usage is TRBV7-2 and J usage is TRBJ2-1, with 11 bases that match TRBD2. V trimming: 7 bases; J trimming: 5 bases; junction bases outside the gene matches: 4. CDR1 SGHTA and CDR2 FQGNSA come from the germline V gene. The CDR3 is 14 amino acids. CDR3 region: CASKLAGVNNEQFF. CDR3 DNA: TGTGCCAGCAAACTAGCGGGAGTCAACAATGAGCAGTTCTTC. The entire variable domain, with the rest obtained from reference TRBV7-2 and TRBJ2-1, is as follows: GAGVSQSPSNKVTEKGKDVELRCDPISGHTALYWYRQSLGQGLEFLIYFQGNSAPDKSGLPSDRFSAERTGGSVSTLTIQRTQQEDSAVYLCASKLAGVNNEQFFGPGTRLTVL.

This chain links TRBV6-1 with TRBJ2-5; TRBD1 or TRBD2 may be the D gene (5 bases each). Deletions cut 2 bases from V and 5 bases from J, with 9 bases between. Germline CDR1 and CDR2: MNHNS and SASEGT. This CDR3 has 13 residues. In DNA form, the CDR3 reads TGTGCCAGCAGTGAATTCGGGGCGGAGACCCAGTACTTC. Translating gives CASSEFGAETQYF.

CDR3 region: CASSESHLAGGYNEQFF. The CDR3 nucleotides read TGTGCCAGCAGTGAAAGTCACCTAGCGGGAGGCTACAATGAGCAGTTCTTC. This sequence joins TRBV25-1 and TRBJ2-1, with 11 bases identical to TRBD2. The CDR3 has 17 residues. Looked up from germline, CDR1 is MGHDK and CDR2 is SYGVNS. With 2 bases clipped from V and 3 bases from J, the junction kept 6 bases outside the gene matches. The variable domain in full, completed from reference TRBV25-1 and TRBJ2-1, reads EADIYQTPRYLVIGTGKKITLECSQTMGHDKMYWYQQDPGMELHLIHYSYGVNSTEKGDLSSESTVSRIRTEHFPLTLESARPSHTSQYLCASSESHLAGGYNEQFFGPGTRLTVL.

CDR3 coding DNA: TGTGCCAGCATGGGGACGGATCAGCCCCAGCATTTT. Its protein product is CASMGTDQPQHF. V and J are TRBV2 and TRBJ1-5; possibly TRBD1 for D (5 bases). The CDR3 extends over 12 amino acids. Germline V lookup: CDR1 SNHLY, CDR2 FYNNEI. V was cut by 7 bases and J by 5 bases, with 9 bases left in between. The variable domain in full, with the rest retrieved from reference TRBV2 and TRBJ1-5, is EPEVTQTPSHQVTQMGQEVILRCVPISNHLYFYWYRQILGQKVEFLVSFYNNEISEKSEIFDDQFSVERPDGSNFTLKIRSTKLEDSAMYFCASMGTDQPQHFGDGTRLSIL.

The J gene is TRBJ2-3, the V gene TRBV10-3; no clear D. Trimming removed 2 bases at V and 5 bases at J, with 11 bases between. The CDR3 has 14 residues. Germline CDR1 is ENHRY and CDR2 is SYGVKD. CDR3 protein: CAISEEGNRDTQYF. CDR3 DNA: TGTGCCATCAGTGAGGAAGGGAACAGAGATACGCAGTATTTT.

The chain links TRBV5-1 to TRBJ1-3; D not resolved. With 0 bases removed from V and 4 bases from J, the gap between germline ends came to 14 bases. The germline gives CDR1 SGHRS, CDR2 YFSETQ. The CDR3 contains 16 residues. In DNA form, the CDR3 reads TGCGCCAGCAGCTTGGCCGCGCAGGCCTTGGGAAACACCATATATTTT. It yields the protein CASSLAAQALGNTIYF.

This chain uses TRBV21-1 with TRBJ2-1; the DNA was not used to check the table's D call, TRBD1. TRBV21-1 is a pseudogene locus. The CDR3 is made up of 17 amino acids. As DNA, the CDR3 is TGTGCCAGCAGCAATTATTCCTCCGGGACAGAGGGCGATGAGCAGTTCTTC. Translated, it gives CASSNYSSGTEGDEQFF.

The genes are TRBV11-2 and TRBJ2-3, with 8 nucleotides matching TRBD2. The CDR3 totals 14 residues. Germline V CDR1 and CDR2: SGHAT, FQNNGV. V lost 3 bases and J lost 5; bases outside the gene matches: 4. The chain's CDR3 is CASSFGRAQDTQYF. The CDR3 nucleotides are TGTGCCAGCAGCTTCGGGAGGGCCCAAGATACGCAGTATTTT.

The chain joins TRBV13 to TRBJ1-5; the D is unclear. Germline lookup yields CDR1 PRHDT and CDR2 FYEKMQ (reference sequence). Between the trimmed V and J ends, which lost 0 bases and 1 base, there was a span of 4 bases. The CDR3 spans 14 residues. CDR3 DNA: TGTGCCAGCAGCTTAGGGGAAAGCAATCAGCCCCAGCATTTT. Residues: CASSLGESNQPQHF.

This chain uses TRBV13 with TRBJ2-1; D perhaps matches TRBD2 (6 bases). The ends were cut back, 5 bases at V and 1 base at J, with 12 bases in the middle. The CDR3 is 15 amino acids. The V gene's germline CDR1 is PRHDT and CDR2 FYEKMQ (reference sequence). The CDR3 sequence: CASSHQAGSYNEQFF. DNA of the CDR3: TGTGCCAGCAGCCACCAAGCGGGTTCCTACAATGAGCAGTTCTTC.

The chain combines TRBV2 with TRBJ1-1; 7 positions agree with TRBD1. The J segment lost 3 bases and the V segment lost 11 bases, leaving 9 bases of the junction unmatched. The V gene's germline CDR1 is SNHLY and CDR2 FYNNEI. The CDR3 is 13 residues long. As DNA, the CDR3 is TGTGCCGGTCAGACAGGGCGTCACACTGAAGCTTTCTTT. Translating gives CAGQTGRHTEAFF.

The chain employs TRBV11-3 and TRBJ1-2; D call uncertain. The CDR3 consists of 12 residues. V lost 7 bases to trimming and J lost 6 bases, with 12 bases between them. The germline V gene has CDR1 SGHNT and CDR2 YENEEA. The CDR3 DNA is TGTGCCAGCACGGATAGATCGGATGGCTACACCTTC. It translates to CASTDRSDGYTF.

V is TRBV9 and J is TRBJ2-6; D is unclear. Germline V gene data show CDR1 as SGDLS and CDR2 as YYNGEE. Trimming stripped 4 bases from V and 0 bases from J, with 5 bases between. The CDR3 is 14 residues long. The CDR3 here is CASSSYSGANVLTF. CDR3 in DNA: TGTGCCAGCAGCTCTTACTCTGGGGCCAACGTCCTGACTTTC.

This chain links TRBV5-1 with TRBJ1-5; 12 positions agree with TRBD1. The germline V gene encodes CDR1 SGHRS and CDR2 YFSETQ. This CDR3 has 18 residues. The V segment lost 0 bases and the J segment 3 bases; nucleotides outside the gene matches: 7. In DNA, the CDR3 is TGCGCCAGCAGCTTGGCTGTTGGGGACAGGGGGCACAATCAGCCCCAGCATTTT. Its protein is CASSLAVGDRGHNQPQHF. The full variable domain, completed using reference TRBV5-1 and TRBJ1-5, is KAGVTQTPRYLIKTRGQQVTLSCSPISGHRSVSWYQQTPGQGLQFLFEYFSETQRNKGNFPGRFSGRQFSNSRSEMNVSTLELGDSALYLCASSLAVGDRGHNQPQHFGDGTRLSIL.

V and J are TRBV5-4 and TRBJ1-1; no clear D gene. Germline V CDR1 and CDR2: SGHNT, YYREEE (reference sequence). Trimming took off 0 bases at V and 0 bases at J, with 12 bases between the two ends. The CDR3 has 16 residues. The CDR3 bases are TGTGCCAGCAGCTTGGCCCTCGGCGGATTGAACACTGAAGCTTTCTTT. This sequence encodes CASSLALGGLNTEAFF. The full variable domain, completed using reference TRBV5-4 and TRBJ1-1, is ETGVTQSPTHLIKTRGQQVTLRCSSQSGHNTVSWYQQALGQGPQFIFQYYREEENGRGNFPPRFSGLQFPNYSSELNVNALELDDSALYLCASSLALGGLNTEAFFGQGTRLTVV.

This chain connects TRBV5-4 to TRBJ1-1; D is unclear. CDR1 is SGHNT, CDR2 YYREEE, per germline (reference sequence). The CDR3 runs to 14 residues. Trimming left V 4 bases short and J 4 bases short, with 14 bases between. The CDR3: CASSPAPMGTEAFF. The DNA for the CDR3 is TGTGCCAGCAGCCCGGCTCCGATGGGCACTGAAGCTTTCTTT.

This sequence joins TRBV30 and TRBJ1-2; tentatively, D is TRBD1 (5 bases). The V gene lost 4 bases and the J gene lost 3 bases, with 15 bases spanning the gap. Germline CDR1 reads GTSNPN; CDR2 reads SVGIG (reference sequence). The CDR3 loop spans 14 amino acids. DNA for the CDR3: TGTGCCTGGACCGGGGGTGGAGGGTACTATGGCTACACCTTC. The encoded protein is CAWTGGGGYYGYTF. Variable domain in full (rest from reference TRBV30 and TRBJ1-2): SQTIHQWPATLVQPVGSPLSLECTVEGTSNPNLYWYRQAAGRGLQLLFYSVGIGQISSEVPQNLSASRPQDRQFILSSKKLLLSDSGFYLCAWTGGGGYYGYTFGSGTRLTVV.

The rearrangement joins TRBV5-6 to TRBJ1-1; D unclear. Germline CDR1 reads SGHDT; CDR2 reads YYEEEE. The ends were cut back, 2 bases at V and 6 bases at J, with 17 bases in the middle. The CDR3 has 15 residues. The DNA for the CDR3 is TGTGCCAGCAGCTTTCTACACGCTGAGGAGTCTGAAGCTTTCTTT. Translated, it gives CASSFLHAEESEAFF.